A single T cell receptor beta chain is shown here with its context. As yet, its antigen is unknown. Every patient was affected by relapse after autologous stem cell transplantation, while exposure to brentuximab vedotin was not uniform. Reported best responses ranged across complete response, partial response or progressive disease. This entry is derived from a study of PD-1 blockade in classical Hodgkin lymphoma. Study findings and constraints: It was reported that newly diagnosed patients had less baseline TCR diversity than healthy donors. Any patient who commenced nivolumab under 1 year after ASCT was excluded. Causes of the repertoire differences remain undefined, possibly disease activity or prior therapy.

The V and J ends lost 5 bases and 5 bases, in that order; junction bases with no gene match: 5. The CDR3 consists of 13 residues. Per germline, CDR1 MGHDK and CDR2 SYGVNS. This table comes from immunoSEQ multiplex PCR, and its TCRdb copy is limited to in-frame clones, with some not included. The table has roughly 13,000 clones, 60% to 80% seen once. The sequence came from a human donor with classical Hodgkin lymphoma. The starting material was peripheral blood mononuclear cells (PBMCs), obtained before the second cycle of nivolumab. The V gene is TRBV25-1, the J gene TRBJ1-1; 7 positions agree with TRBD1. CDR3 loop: CASSQGGNTEAFF. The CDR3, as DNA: TGTGCCAGCAGTCAGGGGGGGAATACTGAAGCTTTCTTT. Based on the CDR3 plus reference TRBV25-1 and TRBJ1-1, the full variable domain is EADIYQTPRYLVIGTGKKITLECSQTMGHDKMYWYQQDPGMELHLIHYSYGVNSTEKGDLSSESTVSRIRTEHFPLTLESARPSHTSQYLCASSQGGNTEAFFGQGTRLTVV.